This TCR beta chain appears in the sequencing data of a study of shared clonotypes between healthy human individuals. Of note for this clone: Its target is not known.

Per the germline V gene, CDR1 is KGHSH and CDR2 is LQKENI. The CDR3 contains 15 residues. V lost 3 bases to trimming and J lost 0 bases, with 11 bases between them. All donors qualified as healthy HIV-negative adults and had experienced no recent acute infections or vaccinations. When replicate PCRs were run on sorted subsets, they used 150 to 250 ng DNA, about 30,000 T cell genomes. Libraries were prepared by immunoSEQ multiplex PCR; TCRdb keeps only in-frame clonotypes and omits some of them. The sample records more than 2 million clones, 95% being singletons. The study, taken as a whole, reports: A generally larger estimated richness was seen in naive subsets than in memory subsets.

The sequenced material came from naive CD4+ T cells sorted from blood. Sample subset: CD45RA+ positively selected. This sequence was found in a man between 18 and 35 years old in good health. This chain connects TRBV18 to TRBJ1-2; no definite D call. The CDR3 here is CASSPRTEANYGYTF. The CDR3 DNA sequence: TGTGCCAGCTCACCCCGGACGGAAGCTAACTATGGCTACACCTTC.